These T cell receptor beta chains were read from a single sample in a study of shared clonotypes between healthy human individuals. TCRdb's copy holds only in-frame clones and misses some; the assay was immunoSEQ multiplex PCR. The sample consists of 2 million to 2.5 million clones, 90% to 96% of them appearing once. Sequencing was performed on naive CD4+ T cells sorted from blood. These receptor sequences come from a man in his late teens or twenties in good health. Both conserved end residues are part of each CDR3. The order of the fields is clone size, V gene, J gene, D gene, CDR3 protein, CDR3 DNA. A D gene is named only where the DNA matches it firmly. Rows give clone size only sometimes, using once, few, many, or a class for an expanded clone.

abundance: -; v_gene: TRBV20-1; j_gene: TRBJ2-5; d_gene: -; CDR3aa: CSGDRQETQYF; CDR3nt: TGCAGCGGAGACAGGCAAGAGACCCAGTACTTC
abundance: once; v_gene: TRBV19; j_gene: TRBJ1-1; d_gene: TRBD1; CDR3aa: CASSNRQGPKDTEAFF; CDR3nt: TGTGCCAGTAGTAACCGACAGGGGCCAAAGGACACTGAAGCTTTCTTT
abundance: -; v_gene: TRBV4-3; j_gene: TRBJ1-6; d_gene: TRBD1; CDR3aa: CASSQEDRGSPLHF; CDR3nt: TGCGCCAGCAGCCAAGAGGACAGGGGTTCACCCCTCCACTTT
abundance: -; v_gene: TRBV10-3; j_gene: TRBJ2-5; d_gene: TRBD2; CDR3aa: CAIRTSGRGETQYF; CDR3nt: TGTGCCATCAGAACTAGCGGGAGGGGGGAGACCCAGTACTTC
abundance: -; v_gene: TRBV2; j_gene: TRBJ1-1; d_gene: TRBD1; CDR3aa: CASFGTGNTEAFF; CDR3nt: TGTGCCAGTTTTGGGACAGGGAACACTGAAGCTTTCTTT
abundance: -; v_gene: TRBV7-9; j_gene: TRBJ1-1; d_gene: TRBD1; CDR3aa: CASSFGQGAAEAFF; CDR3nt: TGTGCCAGCAGCTTTGGTCAGGGGGCCGCTGAAGCTTTCTTT
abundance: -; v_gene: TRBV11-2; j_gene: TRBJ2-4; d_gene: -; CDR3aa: CASSPQGPSGNIQYF; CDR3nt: TGTGCCAGCAGCCCCCAGGGGCCTAGCGGAAACATTCAGTACTTC
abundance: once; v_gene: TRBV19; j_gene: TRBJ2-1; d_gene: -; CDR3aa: CASSILDGLALYNEQFF; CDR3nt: TGTGCCAGTAGTATCCTAGACGGGCTAGCCCTCTACAATGAGCAGTTCTTC
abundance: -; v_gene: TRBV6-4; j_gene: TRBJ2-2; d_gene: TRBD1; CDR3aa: CASSAGTGYTGELFF; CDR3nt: TGTGCCAGCAGTGCAGGGACAGGCTACACCGGGGAGCTGTTTTTT
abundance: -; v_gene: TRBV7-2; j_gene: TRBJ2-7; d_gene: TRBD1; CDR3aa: CASSPGIGTGLREQYF; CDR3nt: TGTGCCAGCAGCCCAGGGATTGGGACAGGGTTGCGCGAGCAGTACTTC
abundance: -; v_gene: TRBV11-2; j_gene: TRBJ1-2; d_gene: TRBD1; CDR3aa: CASSFQGAQGYTF; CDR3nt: TGTGCCAGCAGCTTCCAGGGGGCGCAAGGCTACACCTTC
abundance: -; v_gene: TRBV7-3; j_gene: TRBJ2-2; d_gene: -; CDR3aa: CASSLGTNTGELFF; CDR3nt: TGTGCCAGCAGCTTAGGGACGAACACCGGGGAGCTGTTTTTT
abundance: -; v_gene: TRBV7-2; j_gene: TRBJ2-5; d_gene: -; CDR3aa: CASSLVAAGVTQYF; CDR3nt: TGTGCCAGCAGCTTAGTAGCGGCGGGCGTGACCCAGTACTTC
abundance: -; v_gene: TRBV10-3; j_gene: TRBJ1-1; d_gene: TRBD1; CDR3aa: CAISEGQGAGTEAFF; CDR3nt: TGTGCCATCAGTGAAGGACAGGGGGCTGGTACTGAAGCTTTCTTT
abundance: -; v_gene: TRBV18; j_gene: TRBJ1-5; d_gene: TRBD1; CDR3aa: CASSLTGTGYSNQPQHF; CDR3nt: TGTGCCAGCTCTCTTACCGGGACAGGGTATAGCAATCAGCCCCAGCATTTT
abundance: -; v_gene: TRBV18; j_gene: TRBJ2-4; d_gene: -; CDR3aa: CASSYGGKNIQYF; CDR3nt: TGTGCCAGCTCATATGGGGGCAAAAACATTCAGTACTTC
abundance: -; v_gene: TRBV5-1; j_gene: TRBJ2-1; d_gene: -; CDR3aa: CASSLAPIRSDNEQFF; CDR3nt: TGCGCCAGCAGCTTGGCGCCGATCAGGTCCGACAATGAGCAGTTCTTC
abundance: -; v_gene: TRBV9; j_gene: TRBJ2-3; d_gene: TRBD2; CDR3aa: CASSVGTGPSGPSTDTQYF; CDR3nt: TGTGCCAGCAGCGTAGGGACGGGGCCTAGCGGACCTAGCACAGATACGCAGTATTTT
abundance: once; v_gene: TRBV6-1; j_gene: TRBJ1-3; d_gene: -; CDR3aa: CASSEDRGNTIYF; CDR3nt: TGTGCCAGCAGTGAAGACAGGGGAAACACCATATATTTT
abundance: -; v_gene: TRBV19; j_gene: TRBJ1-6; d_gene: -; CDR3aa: CASISDRNNSPLHF; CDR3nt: TGTGCCAGTATTTCGGACAGAAATAATTCACCCCTCCACTTT
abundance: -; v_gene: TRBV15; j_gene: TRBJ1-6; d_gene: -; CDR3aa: CATSRGGGLLNSPLHF; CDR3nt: TGTGCCACCAGCAGAGGAGGGGGACTACTCAATTCACCCCTCCACTTT
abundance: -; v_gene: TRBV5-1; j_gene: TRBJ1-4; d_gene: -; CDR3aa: CASSRLYKATNEKLFF; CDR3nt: TGCGCCAGCAGCCGACTCTACAAGGCAACTAATGAAAAACTGTTTTTT
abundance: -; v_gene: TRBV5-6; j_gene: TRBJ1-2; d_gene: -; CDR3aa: CASSWDGPYTRYGYTF; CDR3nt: TGTGCCAGCAGCTGGGACGGGCCTTACACTAGGTATGGCTACACCTTC
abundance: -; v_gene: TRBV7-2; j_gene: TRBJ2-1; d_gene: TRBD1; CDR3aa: CASSFPSGQSSPYNEQFF; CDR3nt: TGTGCCAGCAGCTTCCCCTCGGGACAGTCAAGCCCCTACAATGAGCAGTTCTTC